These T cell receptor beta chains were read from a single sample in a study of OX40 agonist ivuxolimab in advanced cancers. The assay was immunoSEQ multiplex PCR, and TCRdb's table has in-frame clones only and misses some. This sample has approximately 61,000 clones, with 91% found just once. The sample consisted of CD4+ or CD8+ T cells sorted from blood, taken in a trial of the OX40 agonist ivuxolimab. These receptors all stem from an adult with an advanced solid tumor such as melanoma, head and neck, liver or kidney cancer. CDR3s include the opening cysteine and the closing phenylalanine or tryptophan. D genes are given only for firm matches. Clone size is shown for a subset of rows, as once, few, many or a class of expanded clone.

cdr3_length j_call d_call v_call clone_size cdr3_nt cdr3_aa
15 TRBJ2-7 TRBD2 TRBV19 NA TGTGCCAGTAGTTTAACGGGACTAGTTTCCCACGAGCAGTACTTC CASSLTGLVSHEQYF
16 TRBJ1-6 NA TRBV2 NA TGTGCCAGCAGTCAAGGCTTGCCCGGCTGGGGGTCACCCCTCCACTTT CASSQGLPGWGSPLHF
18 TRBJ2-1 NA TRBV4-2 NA TGTGCCAGCAGCCAAGATTGGTCGACCGAATGGTCCGTGGATGAGCAGTTCTTC CASSQDWSTEWSVDEQFF
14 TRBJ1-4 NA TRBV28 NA TGTGCCAGCAGTTTACTCGGGGGTCGGGAAAAACTGTTTTTT CASSLLGGREKLFF
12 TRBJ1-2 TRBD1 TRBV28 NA TGTGCCACAACCCAGGGGGCCGGGGGCTACACCTTC CATTQGAGGYTF
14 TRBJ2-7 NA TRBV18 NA TGTGCCAGCTCACCACCGGACGGGGCCTACGAGCAGTACTTC CASSPPDGAYEQYF
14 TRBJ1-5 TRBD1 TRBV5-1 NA TGCGCCAGCAGCTTGGAAGGGGGCGGTCAGCCCCAGCATTTT CASSLEGGGQPQHF
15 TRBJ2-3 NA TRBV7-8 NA TGTGCCAGCAGCCCACATGCTTCTTACGCAGATACGCAGTATTTT CASSPHASYADTQYF
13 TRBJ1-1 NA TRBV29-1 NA TGCAGCGTGGGGGGCAAAGGGAACACTGAAGCTTTCTTT CSVGGKGNTEAFF
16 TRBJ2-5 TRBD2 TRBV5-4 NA TGTGCCAGCAGCCCTAGACTAGCGGAGCGTCAAGAGACCCAGTACTTC CASSPRLAERQETQYF
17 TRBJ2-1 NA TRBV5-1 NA TGCGCCAGCAGCTTGGTTCGGGGGGCGCAATATCAGGATGAGCAGTTCTTC CASSLVRGAQYQDEQFF
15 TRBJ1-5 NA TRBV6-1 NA TGTGCCAGCAGTGAGGGGCAGATTAGCAATCAGCCCCAGCATTTT CASSEGQISNQPQHF
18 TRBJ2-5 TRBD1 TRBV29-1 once TGCAGCGCCTTGAAACGTAAGGGACAGGGGAGCGGCAAAGAGACCCAGTACTTC CSALKRKGQGSGKETQYF
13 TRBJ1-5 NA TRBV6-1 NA TGTGCCAGCCTCCAGACGGACTTAGAGCCCCAGCATTTT CASLQTDLEPQHF
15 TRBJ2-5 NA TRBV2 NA TGTGCCAGCAGTGAATTAGGGGGGGCCCTGGAGACCCAGTACTTC CASSELGGALETQYF
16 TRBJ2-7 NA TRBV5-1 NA TGCGCCAGCAGCTGGTACGGGACCCAGAGCTCCTACGAGCAGTACTTC CASSWYGTQSSYEQYF
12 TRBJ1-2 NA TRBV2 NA TGTGCCAGCAGGTCAGGGAACTATGGCTACACCTTC CASRSGNYGYTF
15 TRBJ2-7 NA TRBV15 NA TGTGCCACCAGCAGAGACCGGGACTTGGGATACGAGCAGTACTTC CATSRDRDLGYEQYF